This T cell receptor (beta chain) was captured in a study of cytomegalovirus exposure and HLA in healthy donors. Findings of the study overall: In a later analysis, HLA-C alleles had the fewest associated TCRs, DRB1 alleles the most. Researchers reported in a later analysis that a missense DCLRE1C variant was tied to TCR beta V- and J-gene trimming.

Turning to this clone: What it binds is not known.

The germline CDR1 and CDR2 sequences are SGHRS and YFSETQ. The germline V and J ends were trimmed by 3 bases and 0 bases, with 13 bases remaining between them. This CDR3 is 17 amino acids long. The PCR had 60 Vbeta and 13 Jbeta primers. TCRdb keeps only in-frame clones here, not all; method: immunoSEQ multiplex PCR. The sample has around 70,000 clones. The sample consisted of PBMCs. This receptor was identified in a woman in her twenties or thirties in good health and CMV-seronegative. The chain combines TRBV5-1 with TRBJ1-6, with D hard to call. The CDR3 reads CASSSGLELSYNSPLHF. In DNA, the CDR3 is TGCGCCAGCAGCTCCGGACTGGAGCTCTCCTATAATTCACCCCTCCACTTT. The full variable domain, rest sourced from reference TRBV5-1 and TRBJ1-6, is KAGVTQTPRYLIKTRGQQVTLSCSPISGHRSVSWYQQTPGQGLQFLFEYFSETQRNKGNFPGRFSGRQFSNSRSEMNVSTLELGDSALYLCASSSGLELSYNSPLHFGNGTRLTVT.